Below, one TCR beta chain is given with its context. The data belong to a study of shared clonotypes between healthy human individuals. V lost 4 bases to trimming and J lost 0 bases, with 6 bases between them. Germline V CDR1 and CDR2: SQVTM, ANQGSEA. The CDR3 consists of 12 residues. Deep-level settings were used for running the assay. Methods used by the authors: ImmunoSEQ yielded junction-only sequences lacking quality scores, so filtering differed. Libraries were prepared by immunoSEQ multiplex PCR; TCRdb keeps only in-frame clonotypes and omits some of them. From that table come the V and J calls and clone size; the DNA was used to work out D and trimming. The repertoire holds 1,400,000 or so clones, with roughly 98.5% as singletons.

The sequenced material came from naive CD4+ T cells sorted from blood. Subset in this sample: CD45RA+ positively selected. The V call is TRBV29-1, the J call TRBJ1-2, with D maybe TRBD1 (5 bases). This TCR came from a man younger than 40 in good health. The CDR3 DNA sequence: TGCAGCGTTGGACAGACTAACTATGGCTACACCTTC. Protein sequence: CSVGQTNYGYTF. Filled out from reference TRBV29-1 and TRBJ1-2, the complete variable domain reads SAVISQKPSRDICQRGTSLTIQCQVDSQVTMMFWYRQQPGQSLTLIATANQGSEATYESGFVIDKFPISRPNLTFSTLTVSNMSPEDSSIYLCSVGQTNYGYTFGSGTRLTVV.